The clone carrying this TCR beta chain came up a few times. Its antigen is as yet unknown. This entry is derived from a study of T cell repertoires in cytomegalovirus infection. The wider study: Indications came from public TCR beta signatures; they pointed to CMV infection and to a matching HLA type. General study results and limits: CMV-specific TCR beta clonotypes restricted by HLA-C were the ones dominating the ex vivo response. Cumulative public TCR beta family frequency identified carriers of CMV plus the relevant HLA.

One entry per CDR3 protein, called by TCRdb with MiXCR from the reads. The sample comprises around 200,000 distinct CDR3 sequences, approximately 18% of which are singletons, and roughly a quarter rests with the top ten. V shed 6 bases and J 4 bases; nucleotides not matched to a gene: 9. Per germline, CDR1 SEHNR and CDR2 FQNEAQ (reference sequence). This CDR3 contains 16 residues. This chain uses TRBV7-9 with TRBJ2-2; 9 positions match TRBD1. The sequencing sample was made of CD8+ T cells from PBMCs. The receptor was isolated from a human donor in good health (CMV status not recorded). Some clones in this sample may be carry-over from other donors' samples. The CDR3 DNA follows: TGTGCCAGCAGTTCCTCGGGACAGGGACTCACCGGGGAGCTGTTTTTT. Its translation: CASSSSGQGLTGELFF.